What follows are 6 T cell receptor beta chains derived from one specimen sequenced in a study of TIL therapy for anti-PD-1-resistant metastatic lung cancer. The libraries were made with immunoSEQ v3. Clones were read by immunoSEQ multiplex PCR, and TCRdb kept only the in-frame ones, dropping some. Here the sample spans about 2,400 clones, roughly 75% being singletons. Specified time point: pre-treatment sample, taken before nivolumab and TIL therapy. Tumor tissue came from excised metastases, mostly pleural nodules or supraclavicular lymph nodes. Source: tumor tissue, taken at baseline. Receptors originate from a person aged 25 to 85 with non-small cell lung cancer. Some clones in this sample may be carry-over from other donors' samples.

The chain couples TRBV7-9 to TRBJ1-1; the D is unclear. This CDR3 contains 14 residues. The V gene lost 1 base and the J gene lost 1 base, with 7 bases spanning the gap. Germline values: CDR1 SEHNR, CDR2 FQNEAQ (reference sequence). DNA of the CDR3: TGTGCCAGCAGCTTAGGCACGACGAACACTGAAGCTTTCTTT. This encodes CASSLGTTNTEAFF.

J is TRBJ2-3 and V is TRBV7-2; D possibly corresponds to TRBD2 (6 bases). V lost 0 bases to trimming and J lost 6 bases, with 16 bases between them. The CDR3 length is 16 residues. Per the germline V gene, CDR1 is SGHTA and CDR2 is FQGNSA. Here the CDR3 DNA reads TGTGCCAGCAGCTTAGCGAGACTAGTGGGCCGCGATACGCAGTATTTT. The encoded protein is CASSLARLVGRDTQYF.

The rearrangement uses TRBV9 and TRBJ1-1; D uncertain. Trimming took off 2 bases at V and 0 bases at J, with 8 bases between the two ends. The CDR3 consists of 14 residues. CDR1 is SGDLS, CDR2 YYNGEE, per germline. CDR3 DNA sequence: TGTGCCAGCAGCGTGGGCGGAATGAACACTGAAGCTTTCTTT. Its protein is CASSVGGMNTEAFF.

This chain joins TRBV6-6 and TRBJ1-2; weak D call: TRBD1 (5 bases). Deletions cut 5 bases from V and 4 bases from J, with 14 bases between. Germline CDR1 and CDR2: MNHNY and SVGAGI (reference sequence). This CDR3 region has 14 residues. The CDR3 loop is CASSPTQESYGYTF. For the CDR3, the DNA is TGTGCCAGCAGTCCAACACAGGAGTCCTATGGCTACACCTTC.

The chain couples TRBV2 to TRBJ2-1; 11 bases align to TRBD2. This CDR3 has 16 residues. Germline values: CDR1 SNHLY, CDR2 FYNNEI. V lost 4 bases and J lost 4; bases outside the gene matches: 6. The CDR3 reads CASSVASGGFYNEQFF. The CDR3 bases are TGTGCCAGCAGTGTGGCTAGCGGGGGGTTTTACAATGAGCAGTTCTTC.

This clone was picked up a small number of times. Here the CDR3 DNA reads TGTGCCAGTAGTATAGATAGGGGAGACCCCCAGCATTTT. This translates into CASSIDRGDPQHF. The genes are TRBV19 and TRBJ1-5, with a weak D call TRBD1 (5 bases). The CDR3 length is 13 residues. The germline CDR1 and CDR2 sequences are LNHDA and SQIVND (reference sequence). V shed 0 bases and J shed 10 bases, with 10 bases lying between them.